Given below is one TCR beta chain in context. It has no known antigen specificity. No much larger clonotype is one base removed from it; base qualities were not supplied. This specimen comes from a study of cytomegalovirus exposure and HLA in healthy donors (TCRdb year 2017). Turning to the overall study: In an earlier analysis of 587 of the donors, 250 to 350 Gb of sequence data and approximately 100 million unique TCR beta sequences from about 179 million T cells were reported. An early release covering 550 to 700 HLA-typed donors comprised about 300 gigabases of sequencing data and 85 million to 100 million unique TCR sequences. Of the roughly 410 genotyped donors, approximately 80% were placed in the genetic ancestry cluster associated with self-reported Caucasian donors. The study was designed to test whether signatures of past pathogen exposure could be identified by cataloging public T cell receptors. The T cell repertoires of under 750 subjects were profiled by immunosequencing and related to cytomegalovirus serostatus. Besides the first cohort of 550 to 750 subjects, a separate validation cohort made up of over a hundred different subjects was used. To predict cytomegalovirus infection status, the study combined high-throughput TCR immunosequencing, statistical association of individual TCRs with disease status, and machine learning. In a later analysis, previously published TCR beta repertoires from 666 donors were re-analyzed and high-resolution HLA genotyping was added so that TCR occurrence patterns could be studied. The later analysis used no new phenotypic data to find candidate immune exposures, relying instead on TCR beta sequences and their occurrence across donors. In an earlier analysis of a few hundred of the donors, high-throughput TCR beta sequencing was used to judge whether each TCR beta V gene segment behaved as functional or pseudogenic. Donor age, sex, ethnicity and CMV serostatus were collected together with the repertoire data. A later genetic analysis took genome-wide SNP genotypes for about 55% of the roughly 700 donors and used that subset as a discovery cohort. All discovery cohort repertoires had been generated using a single sequencing platform. Class I and class II HLA loci were covered by the typing at four-digit resolution. The number of typed donors differed by locus: about 629-630 for A, B, C, DRB1 and DQB1; approximately 530 for DQA1; 606 for DPA1; and roughly 490 for DPB1. Roughly 5 DR-DQ haplotypes were treated as single units for association and clustering because of strong linkage in the cohort. Among around 400 genotyped donors of the cohort, an average of about 220,000 unique TCR beta nucleotide sequences was sequenced per donor, of which approximately 19% were non-productive. What the research found in general, with its limitations: According to the authors, the approach could potentially be generalized to other disease states and immunological phenotypes. Sequencing depth was assumed to be roughly uniform across donors in the presence/absence analyses, though that assumption may not hold. In a later analysis, most CMV-associated TCR beta chains were found to appear HLA-restricted, with HLA associations seemingly driven largely by CMV exposure. An association between a missense DCLRE1C variant and V-gene and J-gene trimming of TCR beta chains was found in a later genetic analysis and replicated in an independent cohort. Linkage disequilibrium might explain the correlated functional status among segregating V segments, but an unknown experimental factor could not be excluded. A later analysis reported that several top co-occurrence clusters appeared linked to parvovirus B19, influenza, CMV and Epstein-Barr virus. Only TCR beta chains were sequenced in this cohort, and the absence of alpha or paired-chain data limited detectable features. In a later analysis, HLA-associated TCR beta chains were found to be more clonally expanded and to have lower generation probabilities than equally common non-associated chains. According to a later analysis, TCR association rates differed among HLA loci, with DRB1 alleles showing the most associated TCRs and HLA-C alleles showing the fewest. HLA typing was unavailable for some donors at each locus, so association tests used only the typed subset. Strong co-occurrence of HLA alleles, especially DR and DQ, made assigning TCR associations to individual alleles difficult. At a false discovery rate of 0.05, a later analysis linked 16,951 TCR beta sequences to specific HLA alleles. Most TCR sequences were observed very rarely across donors, whereas some public TCRs were present in many individuals. The classifier was reported to diagnose cytomegalovirus status with high specificity and sensitivity in both the original and validation cohorts. Roughly 17 rarely observed V segments, including chromosome 9 orphons, were excluded from the earlier analysis of almost 600 of the donors because counts were too low. A few of the identified cytomegalovirus-associated TCR beta chains were confirmed in vitro to be specific for cytomegalovirus antigens. Compared with the roughly 700-donor mean, donors in an Asian-associated ancestry cluster had fewer N-insertions in productive TCRs, according to a later genetic analysis. The 87-base-pair reads could not distinguish some IMGT-functional V segments, including TRBV6-2 and TRBV6-3, so those segments were excluded. A further reported finding was that TCR beta sequences accurately predicted the HLA-A and HLA-B alleles for most subjects in the first cohort. The study gave a list of some 150 TCR beta chains associated with cytomegalovirus. A cluster of highly shared sequence variants was judged likely to represent a technical artifact of the sequencing pipeline. Broadly in line with IMGT annotations, most TCR beta V segments showed up in productive rearrangements about 87% or about 30% of the time in an earlier analysis of 450 to 600 of the donors. Immune exposure information for the cohort was limited to CMV serostatus.

The cohort comprised 710 or so healthy bone marrow donors. At the time of sampling, every cohort member was nominally healthy, though immune exposures that went unrecorded were likely present. The donor was CMV seropositive and was included in the group of 250 to 300 seropositive cohort members. Each donor provided a peripheral blood sample, and peripheral blood mononuclear cells were used for TCR beta sequencing. The Qiagen DNeasy Blood Extraction Kit was used to extract genomic DNA from the blood cell samples. Per the germline V gene, MGHRA is the CDR1 and YSYEKL is the CDR2. The CDR3, from cysteine to phenylalanine, totals 16 residues. Just the 48-base CDR3 DNA is kept, in frame starting at base 1. V sheds 1 base and J sheds 5 bases, leaving 18 bases between their ends. Library generation was performed with the immunoSEQ multiplex PCR assay. The multiplex PCR relied on a mix of 60 forward primers for TCR Vbeta segments and 13 reverse primers for TCR Jbeta segments. A multiplex PCR assay on genomic DNA amplified the CDR3 region of rearranged TCR beta genes. Amplified TCR beta libraries were sequenced as 87-base-pair reads on the Illumina HiSeq System. Turning to the authors' computational methods: A later analysis counted some 80 million unique TCR beta chains across the 666 repertoires, and around 12 million of these chains were shared by at least two donors. Raw reads were error-corrected and collapsed into unique sequences with a nearest-neighbor algorithm that merged closely related sequences to remove PCR and sequencing errors. Alignment of CDR3 sequences to IMGT reference sequences was used to assign V, D and J gene segments. For a sequence to be retained, at least a six-nucleotide match to both a V gene segment and a J gene segment was required. A rearrangement was called productive if the CDR3 had no stop codons and remained in frame with V and J, and every other rearrangement was called non-productive. Following IMGT convention, CDR3 was defined as the stretch from the second conserved V-encoded cysteine up to the conserved J-encoded phenylalanine. The earlier analysis of some 550 of the donors excluded any sequence lacking an unambiguous match to a single V gene segment. An earlier analysis of approximately 590 of the donors called V segments functional above 56.7% productive rearrangements and segregating when the between-donor standard deviation exceeded 5%. A statistical classification framework was developed to diagnose cytomegalovirus status using the catalog of TCR beta chain sequences. V and J gene assignment, in a later analysis, came from comparing TCR nucleotide sequences with IMGT/GENE-DB human TR gene sequences. The TCRdist pipeline was used in a later analysis to assign CDR3 sequences and most-parsimonious VDJ recombination scenarios. A later analysis defined each TCR beta chain by its CDR3 amino acid sequence plus V-gene family, and excluded reads lacking a unique V-gene family. To address suspected cross-contamination and a sequencing artifact, a later analysis removed 592 highly shared, low-generation-probability nucleotide sequences. In a later analysis, a clonal expansion index for each public chain was calculated from normalized within-repertoire ranks of inferred template counts. A later analysis computed generation probabilities with a VDJ recombination model fitted to out-of-frame rearrangements, and checked the results against IGoR. In a later analysis, TCR-TCR, TCR-HLA and TCR-CMV co-occurrence was scored with hypergeometric tests, and a repertoire-size bias correction was applied to TCR pairs. False discovery rates were estimated in a later analysis by permuting HLA or CMV assignments 20 times. In a later analysis, co-occurring TCRs were grouped with DBSCAN, and TCRdist sequence similarity was added when clustering was performed within HLA-allele-positive subsets. Co-occurrence clustering excluded repertoires with fewer than 30,000 or more than 120,000 public chains, plus five with anomalous nucleotide sharing. Not all clones reach the TCRdb copy of this immuneACCESS table, which keeps in-frame sequences only. Checked studies attribute under half of the gap to unresolved V genes and leave the rest unexplained. V and J calls and clone size are as listed in that table; D and trimming were resolved from the DNA. This sample has approximately 110,000 clones in its table, and about 76% of those were observed once. The ten largest clonotypes hold around 13% of the sample.

The clonotype originates from a woman aged 55-69 years in good health and CMV-seropositive. Sequencing was carried out using PBMCs. The chain links TRBV4-1 with TRBJ2-7, and TRBD1 may be the D gene, going by 6 matching bases. The CDR3 sequence is CASSQAQTLQGHEQYF. DNA sequence: TGCGCCAGCAGCCAAGCACAGACCTTACAGGGACACGAGCAGTACTTC.